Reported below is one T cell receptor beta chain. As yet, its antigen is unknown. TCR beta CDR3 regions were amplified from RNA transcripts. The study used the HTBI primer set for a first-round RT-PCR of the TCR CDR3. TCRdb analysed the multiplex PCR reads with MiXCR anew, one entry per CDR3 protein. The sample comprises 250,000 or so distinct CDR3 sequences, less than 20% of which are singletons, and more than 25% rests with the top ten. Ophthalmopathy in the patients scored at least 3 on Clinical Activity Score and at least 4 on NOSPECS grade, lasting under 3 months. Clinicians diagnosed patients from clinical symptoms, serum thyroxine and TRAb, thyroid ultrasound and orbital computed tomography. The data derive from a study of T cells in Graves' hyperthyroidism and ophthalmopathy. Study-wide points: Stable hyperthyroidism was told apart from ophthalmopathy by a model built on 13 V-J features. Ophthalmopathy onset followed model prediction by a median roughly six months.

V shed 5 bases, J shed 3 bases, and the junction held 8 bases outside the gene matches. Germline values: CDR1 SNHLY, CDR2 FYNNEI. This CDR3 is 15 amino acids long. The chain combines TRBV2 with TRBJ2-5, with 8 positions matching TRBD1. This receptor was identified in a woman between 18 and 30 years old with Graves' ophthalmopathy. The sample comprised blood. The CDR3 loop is CASSFSGTGEETQYF. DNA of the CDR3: TGTGCCAGCAGTTTCTCCGGGACAGGCGAAGAGACCCAGTACTTC.